The sequence of this TCR beta chain was determined in a study of post-analysis software for immune sequencing data. About the research overall: The cohort encompassed relapsing-remitting, secondary progressive and progressive-relapsing multiple sclerosis disease courses.

The CDR3 runs to 13 residues. J lost 5 bases, V lost 4 bases, and 5 bases had no gene match. Germline CDR1 SGHRS, CDR2 YFSETQ. As concerns this clonotype: What it binds is not known.

Study outcomes and limitations: Pronounced co-clustering by F measure was evident among identically batched samples. Among multiple sclerosis patients, normalized Chao1 diversity was significantly below that of controls. The study found TRBV5-6, TRBV5-1 and TRBV20-1 among five TRBV segments more frequent in patients than controls.

Libraries were made from TCR beta cDNA, and they carried unique molecular identifiers. TCRdb re-called the PCR reads with MiXCR, one entry per CDR3 protein. The sample carries roughly 800,000 distinct CDR3 sequences, approximately 57% recorded once. The specimen sequenced was blood. This chain connects TRBV5-1 to TRBJ2-5, with 7 nucleotides matching TRBD2. This TCR was sampled from a girl aged 5 to 17 with multiple sclerosis. The CDR3 is CASSNGLGETQYF. For the CDR3, the DNA is TGCGCCAGCAGCAACGGACTAGGTGAGACCCAGTACTTC. The variable domain in full, with the rest retrieved from reference TRBV5-1 and TRBJ2-5, is KAGVTQTPRYLIKTRGQQVTLSCSPISGHRSVSWYQQTPGQGLQFLFEYFSETQRNKGNFPGRFSGRQFSNSRSEMNVSTLELGDSALYLCASSNGLGETQYFGPGTRLLVL.